Listed here are 5 T cell receptor beta chains from one sample, sequenced in a study of blood T cell repertoires in COVID-19. Libraries were prepared by immunoSEQ multiplex PCR; TCRdb keeps only in-frame clonotypes and omits some of them. The data show under 65,000 clones, about 90% seen once. Source material: peripheral blood. All receptors derive from an elderly man in a cohort sampled during active COVID-19.

V gene TRBV11-2 combines with J gene TRBJ1-1, with D tentatively TRBD1 (6 bases). CDR1 and CDR2 from the germline V gene are SGHAT and FQNNGV. The CDR3 covers 13 residues. With 5 bases removed from V and 5 bases from J, the gap between germline ends came to 12 bases. The CDR3 loop reads CASSATGLTEAFF. In DNA form, the CDR3 reads TGTGCCAGCAGCGCTACAGGGTTGACTGAAGCTTTCTTT.

The V gene is TRBV28, the J gene TRBJ2-7; 10 nucleotides align to TRBD2. V was pared by 4 bases and J by 4 bases, with 7 bases of the junction left unmatched. This CDR3 spans 15 amino acids. The germline CDR1 and CDR2 sequences are MDHEN and SYDVKM. Here the CDR3 reads CASSSAGGGAYEQYF. CDR3 nucleotides: TGTGCCAGCAGTTCAGCGGGAGGGGGTGCGTACGAGCAGTACTTC.

DNA of the CDR3: TGCGCCAGCAGCCGGCCAGGGGAGGAGACCCAGTACTTC. Translated: CASSRPGEETQYF. The chain recombines TRBV5-1 with TRBJ2-5; possibly TRBD1 for D (6 bases). V was clipped by 4 bases and J by 5 bases, with 12 bases between them. This CDR3 region has 13 residues. The V gene's germline CDR1 is SGHRS and CDR2 YFSETQ.

The CDR3 region has the DNA TGTGCCAGCAGCTTGGAAAACACAGGGTCGGGCACTGAAGCTTTCTTT. Its protein product is CASSLENTGSGTEAFF. This chain links TRBV5-4 with TRBJ1-1; TRBD1 might be the D (6 bases). Germline-derived CDR1 and CDR2 are SGHNT and YYREEE (reference sequence). Trimming removed 0 bases at V and 4 bases at J, with 16 bases between. The CDR3 runs to 16 residues. Looking up the rest from reference TRBV5-4 and TRBJ1-1 gives the full variable domain: ETGVTQSPTHLIKTRGQQVTLRCSSQSGHNTVSWYQQALGQGPQFIFQYYREEENGRGNFPPRFSGLQFPNYSSELNVNALELDDSALYLCASSLENTGSGTEAFFGQGTRLTVV.

The V call is TRBV2, the J call TRBJ2-7, with D hard to call. CDR1 is SNHLY and CDR2 is FYNNEI in the germline V gene. The CDR3 is 12 amino acids. V was pared by 5 bases and J by 3 bases, with 8 bases between. DNA of the CDR3: TGTGCCAGCAGTCAGGTTGACTACGAGCAGTACTTC. Translating it yields CASSQVDYEQYF.